This TCR beta chain was identified in a study of blood T cell repertoires in COVID-19. About the study: The analysed material was cDNA or gDNA that came from T cells, B-cell-depleted T cells, or PBMCs.

Trimming removed 2 bases at V and 4 bases at J, with 6 bases between. There are 12 residues in the CDR3. Germline V lookup: CDR1 SGHDT, CDR2 YYEEEE. Methods used by the authors: Amplified reference gene primers provided the basis for estimating nucleated cell counts. The method was immunoSEQ multiplex PCR; TCRdb's version includes in-frame clones alone and lacks a portion of them. That table gives V, J and clone size, and the DNA gave D and trimming. The sample contains 180,000 or so clones, around four fifths of which appear only once. This receptor was obtained from a woman aged 45-65 years in a cohort exposed to, infected with or recovered from COVID-19 (not recorded which). The sequenced material came from PBMCs or T cells enriched from blood (not recorded which). V gene TRBV5-6 combines with J gene TRBJ1-1; D unclear. CDR3 nucleotides: TGTGCCAGCAGCTTCGTACTCACTGAAGCTTTCTTT. It codes for CASSFVLTEAFF.